These 31 T cell receptor beta chains were sequenced from one sample in a study of graft-versus-host responses after intestinal transplantation. Sequenced by immunoSEQ multiplex PCR; TCRdb stores in-frame clones only, minus some. The sample lists over 100,000 clones, around nine tenths occurring once. These TCRs are of unknown antigen specificity. Sequenced here: unstimulated CD4+ T cells sorted from spleen or lymph node cells, sampled before transplant. The receptors derive from a human donor who was the organ donor for an intestinal transplant.

The V gene is TRBV6-5, the J gene TRBJ1-2; D remains ambiguous. Germline lookup yields CDR1 MNHEY and CDR2 SVGAGI. Trimming left V 4 bases short and J 2 bases short, with 11 bases between. This CDR3 is built from 14 residues. CDR3 loop: CASSSQVHNYGYTF. The CDR3 region has the DNA TGTGCCAGCAGTTCTCAGGTCCACAACTATGGCTACACCTTC.

For this clone: Germline is not matched at one junction end, which may reflect a read error. The V call is TRBV5-4, the J call TRBJ2-7; 16 bases agree with TRBD2. This CDR3 contains 14 residues. The germline V gene has CDR1 SGHNT and CDR2 YYREEE (reference sequence). In DNA form, the CDR3 reads TGTGCCAGCAGCGTAGCCGGGACTAGCGGGAGGGCCACCTTC. Translation: CASSVAGTSGRATF.

V usage is TRBV30 and J usage is TRBJ2-7; 7 nucleotides agree with TRBD1. Germline V CDR1 and CDR2: GTSNPN, SVGIG (reference sequence). CDR3 length equals 13 residues. V was pared by 2 bases and J by 2 bases, with 3 bases of the junction left unmatched. The CDR3 nucleotides read TGTGCCTGGAGTACACAGGGGACCTACGAGCAGTACTTC. Encoded protein: CAWSTQGTYEQYF.

This chain connects TRBV19 to TRBJ2-3; D may be TRBD1 (6 bases). V was trimmed by 5 bases and J by 2 bases, leaving 20 bases between them. From germline, CDR1 is LNHDA and CDR2 SQIVND (reference sequence). The CDR3 sequence is 17 residues long. Here the CDR3 reads CASSFIRAGALTDTQYF. CDR3 sequence (DNA): TGTGCCAGTAGTTTCATCAGGGCAGGGGCCCTCACAGATACGCAGTATTTT.

This clone was seen only once. The rearrangement uses TRBV10-1 and TRBJ2-3; TRBD2 aligns across 8 bases. The CDR3 sequence is 16 residues long. The trim removed 4 bases at V and 3 bases at J, leaving 9 bases unmatched. Per germline, CDR1 WNHNN and CDR2 SYGVQD (reference sequence). As DNA, the CDR3 is TGCGCCAGCAGTGCGGGAGGGCGAGGTCGGACAGATACGCAGTATTTT. It yields the protein CASSAGGRGRTDTQYF.

V is TRBV12-1 and J is TRBJ2-7; TRBD1, the table's D call, was not compared with the DNA. TRBV12-1 is classified as a pseudogene. CDR3 size: 12 residues. This chain's CDR3 is CASSWRQRRQYF. CDR3 nucleotides: TGTGCCAGCAGCTGGAGACAGAGGAGACAGTACTTC.

The V gene is TRBV4-1, the J gene TRBJ2-3; maybe TRBD1 (5 bases). Trimming cost V 3 bases and J 8 bases, with 15 bases left between them. The CDR3 runs to 14 residues. Germline-derived CDR1 and CDR2 are MGHRA and YSYEKL. The CDR3 coding sequence is TGCGCCAGCAGCCACCTTAGTGACAGCTCTACGCAGTATTTT. Translating it yields CASSHLSDSSTQYF.

The rearrangement joins TRBV2 to TRBJ2-7, with 7 bases lining up with TRBD2. J lost 0 bases, V lost 6 bases, and 2 bases had no gene match. The CDR3 loop spans 13 amino acids. Germline CDR1 and CDR2: SNHLY and FYNNEI. The CDR3: CASSRTSSYEQYF. Written as DNA, the CDR3 is TGTGCCAGCAGCAGGACTAGCTCCTACGAGCAGTACTTC.

The rearrangement joins TRBV10-3 to TRBJ2-2; D gene ambiguous. Germline CDR1 and CDR2: ENHRY and SYGVKD. The CDR3 runs 12 residues. Deletions cut 6 bases from V and 7 bases from J, with 9 bases between. CDR3 nucleotide sequence: TGTGCCATCAGAGATTGGGGCGGGGAGCTGTTTTTT. Its protein is CAIRDWGGELFF.

The chain carries TRBV4-2 and TRBJ1-2; TRBD1 matches at 10 bases. The CDR3 extends over 13 amino acids. Germline loops: CDR1 LGHNA, CDR2 YNFKEQ. After removal of 6 bases from V and 2 bases from J, the junction contained 0 bases not matched to a gene. CDR3 amino acids: CASRGQGNYGYTF. The DNA of the CDR3 is TGTGCCAGCAGGGGACAGGGGAACTATGGCTACACCTTC.

V usage is TRBV5-4 and J usage is TRBJ2-1; the D gene is possibly TRBD2 (5 bases). V lost 3 bases and J 3 bases, leaving 7 bases between the germline ends. This CDR3 region has 13 residues. Germline V gene lookup returns CDR1 SGHNT and CDR2 YYREEE (reference sequence). For the CDR3, the DNA is TGTGCCAGCAGCTCCCGGGACTACAATGAGCAGTTCTTC. It yields the protein CASSSRDYNEQFF.

The chain carries TRBV7-2 and TRBJ1-3; D may be TRBD1 (6 bases). Per germline, CDR1 SGHTA and CDR2 FQGNSA. The CDR3 runs 15 residues. V shed 1 base and J shed 2 bases, with 9 bases lying between them. CDR3 sequence: CASSLGAGAGNTIYF. The CDR3 DNA sequence: TGTGCCAGCAGCTTAGGCGCAGGGGCTGGAAACACCATATATTTT. The variable domain in full, with the rest retrieved from reference TRBV7-2 and TRBJ1-3, is GAGVSQSPSNKVTEKGKDVELRCDPISGHTALYWYRQSLGQGLEFLIYFQGNSAPDKSGLPSDRFSAERTGGSVSTLTIQRTQQEDSAVYLCASSLGAGAGNTIYFGEGSWLTVV.

The rearrangement links TRBV7-2 to TRBJ2-5; D remains ambiguous. Deletions cut 7 bases from V and 4 bases from J, with 13 bases between. Looked up from germline, CDR1 is SGHTA and CDR2 is FQGNSA. CDR3 length: 13 residues. CDR3: CASTQWVGETQYF. For the CDR3, the DNA is TGTGCCAGCACCCAATGGGTGGGAGAGACCCAGTACTTC.

V gene TRBV7-6 combines with J gene TRBJ1-1; D perhaps matches TRBD1 (5 bases). V was cut by 1 base and J by 4 bases, with 10 bases left in between. CDR1 is SGHVS and CDR2 is FNYEAQ in the germline V gene. This CDR3 spans 14 amino acids. Here the CDR3 reads CASSLVSRGTEAFF. CDR3 coding DNA: TGTGCCAGCAGCTTAGTGTCGAGGGGCACTGAAGCTTTCTTT.

This clone was counted only a few times. The CDR3 sequence is CASSQPTSGSHEQYF. CDR3 DNA sequence: TGCGCCAGCAGCCAGCCGACTAGCGGGAGCCACGAGCAGTACTTC. The J gene is TRBJ2-7, the V gene TRBV4-1, with 12 positions matching TRBD2. The CDR3 runs 15 residues. Germline V gene data show CDR1 as MGHRA and CDR2 as YSYEKL. V dropped 3 bases and J dropped 5; count of bases not matched to a gene: 5.

V is TRBV25-1 and J is TRBJ2-3; no clear D gene. V was trimmed by 1 base and J by 0 bases, leaving 5 bases between them. The germline V gene encodes CDR1 MGHDK and CDR2 SYGVNS. CDR3 length: 14 residues. The CDR3 DNA follows: TGTGCCAGCAGTGAATTTGCCAGCACAGATACGCAGTATTTT. It codes for CASSEFASTDTQYF.

The V and J genes are TRBV30 and TRBJ2-7; TRBD2 matches at 7 bases. The CDR3 consists of 13 residues. With 4 bases clipped from V and 1 base from J, the junction kept 4 bases outside the gene matches. Per germline, CDR1 GTSNPN and CDR2 SVGIG (reference sequence). This CDR3 is CAWMSSGSYEQYF. Here the CDR3 DNA reads TGTGCCTGGATGTCTAGCGGATCCTACGAGCAGTACTTC.

The chain combines TRBV6-6 with TRBJ2-1; 7 bases map to TRBD2. Germline trimming cut 6 bases from V and 7 bases from J; bases unmatched to any gene: 9. The V gene's germline CDR1 is MNHNY and CDR2 SVGAGI (reference sequence). The CDR3 covers 14 residues. As DNA, the CDR3 is TGTGCCAGCAGCAGGGACTACCGGTCAAATGAGCAGTTCTTC. Residues: CASSRDYRSNEQFF.

The V gene is TRBV7-3, the J gene TRBJ2-3; a possible D gene is TRBD1 (6 bases). Trimming stripped 2 bases from V and 5 bases from J, with 11 bases between. The length of the CDR3 is 14 residues. The germline gives CDR1 SGHTA, CDR2 FQGTGA. Here the CDR3 reads CASSLGGQLDTQYF. CDR3 in DNA: TGTGCCAGCAGCTTAGGGGGCCAGTTAGATACGCAGTATTTT.

This chain's CDR3 is CASSSTMTSGSGHTQYF. CDR3 sequence (DNA): TGCGCCAGCAGCTCGACGATGACTAGCGGGAGTGGGCATACGCAGTATTTT. The chain has TRBV5-1 and TRBJ2-3, with TRBD2 matching 12 bases. The CDR3 length is 17 residues. J gave up 7 bases and V 3 bases, and 12 bases lay outside the gene matches. Germline loops: CDR1 SGHRS, CDR2 YFSETQ.

V gene TRBV7-6 combines with J gene TRBJ1-5, with unresolved D. CDR3 length: 14 residues. The V and J ends lost 3 bases and 3 bases respectively, with 9 bases between them. The V gene's germline CDR1 is SGHVS and CDR2 FNYEAQ. CDR3 bases: TGTGCCAGCAGCTTTAGTAGTGACAATCAGCCCCAGCATTTT. It yields the protein CASSFSSDNQPQHF.

The V and J genes are TRBV4-1 and TRBJ2-5; D uncertain. Trimming cost V 0 bases and J 4 bases, with 12 bases left between them. The CDR3 covers 15 residues. CDR1 is MGHRA and CDR2 is YSYEKL in the germline V gene. The CDR3 DNA reads TGCGCCAGCAGCCAAGATCCGGTCAGGCCAGAGACCCAGTACTTC. Amino acids: CASSQDPVRPETQYF.

This chain joins TRBV7-2 and TRBJ2-7; 9 positions agree with TRBD2. The CDR3 loop spans 15 amino acids. The V gene end was trimmed by 6 bases and the J gene end by 2 bases; junction bases not matched to a gene: 8. The germline CDR1 and CDR2 sequences are SGHTA and FQGNSA. In DNA, the CDR3 is TGTGCCAGCAGTGGTGGGGCGGGAGGGCCCTACGAGCAGTACTTC. Protein product: CASSGGAGGPYEQYF.

The chain recombines TRBV6-5 with TRBJ2-7; no clear D gene. The V gene's germline CDR1 is MNHEY and CDR2 SVGAGI. V was clipped by 2 bases and J by 1 base, with 6 bases between them. This CDR3 contains 13 residues. The CDR3, as DNA: TGTGCCAGCAGTTACAGGGTGTCCTACGAGCAGTACTTC. It is translated as CASSYRVSYEQYF.

This clone showed up just a few times. This chain joins TRBV19 and TRBJ1-3; possibly TRBD1 for D (6 bases). This CDR3 has 13 amino acids. V was trimmed by 8 bases and J by 4 bases, leaving 12 bases between them. CDR1 and CDR2 from the germline V gene are LNHDA and SQIVND (reference sequence). The CDR3: CASGRGYGNTIYF. DNA for the CDR3: TGTGCCAGTGGCAGGGGATACGGAAACACCATATATTTT.

The chain joins TRBV7-6 to TRBJ2-5; D ambiguous. V lost 2 bases to trimming and J lost 5 bases, with 3 bases between them. Germline-derived CDR1 and CDR2 are SGHVS and FNYEAQ. This CDR3 spans 11 amino acids. The CDR3: CASSLSETQYF. The CDR3 coding sequence is TGTGCCAGCAGCTTATCCGAGACCCAGTACTTC.

This chain links TRBV7-9 with TRBJ1-2; D unresolved. This CDR3 is built from 13 residues. CDR1 is SEHNR, CDR2 FQNEAQ, per germline (reference sequence). V was clipped by 0 bases and J by 8 bases, with 10 bases between them. CDR3 amino acids: CASSLAGGYGYTF. CDR3 nucleotide sequence: TGTGCCAGCAGCTTAGCGGGAGGGTACGGCTACACCTTC.

The chain uses TRBV2 and TRBJ1-2, with TRBD1 matching 8 bases. Germline CDR1 and CDR2: SNHLY and FYNNEI. This CDR3 spans 13 amino acids. V gave up 7 bases and J gave up 3 bases; unmatched junction bases: 4. CDR3 loop: CASKDREDYGYTF. CDR3 DNA: TGTGCCAGCAAGGACAGGGAGGACTATGGCTACACCTTC.

This rearrangement joins TRBV5-6 to TRBJ1-2; unclear D gene. Germline V CDR1 and CDR2: SGHDT, YYEEEE. The CDR3 runs to 15 residues. The V end lost 0 bases, the J end lost 0 bases, and 9 bases lay between the germline ends. CDR3 loop: CASSLVGLSNYGYTF. CDR3 coding DNA: TGTGCCAGCAGCTTGGTTGGGTTGTCTAACTATGGCTACACCTTC.

This clone is a singleton in its sample. The chain has TRBV6-6 and TRBJ2-1; weak D call: TRBD2 (6 bases). CDR3 length: 16 amino acids. CDR1 MNHNY and CDR2 SVGAGI come from the germline V gene (reference sequence). V lost 2 bases and J 6 bases, leaving 17 bases between the germline ends. Written as DNA, the CDR3 is TGTGCCAGCAGTTACCCGGAGGGCGGAGGCGGCAATGAGCAGTTCTTC. Residues: CASSYPEGGGGNEQFF.

This chain links TRBV6-5 with TRBJ2-7; D assignment may be TRBD1 or TRBD2 (5 bases each). Germline assignment: CDR1 MNHEY and CDR2 SVGAGI. Trimming removed 2 bases at V and 7 bases at J, with 18 bases between. The CDR3 totals 15 residues. CDR3 residues: CASSYGTKTFLEQYF. For the CDR3, the DNA is TGTGCCAGCAGTTACGGGACGAAAACCTTCTTGGAGCAGTACTTC.